Reported below is one T cell receptor beta chain. Its cognate antigen has yet to be identified. The junction differs from germline at one of its ends, possibly a read error. As encoded in the germline V gene (reference sequence), CDR1 is LNHNV while CDR2 is YYDKDF. There are 13 amino acids in the CDR3, from cysteine to phenylalanine inclusive. The read is trimmed to its CDR3 DNA, 39 bases read in frame from base 1. Peripheral blood CD8+ and CD4+ T cells from healthy donors, Susac syndrome patients and multiple sclerosis patients were profiled using high-throughput TCR beta sequencing. The healthy donors served as controls matched for age and sex. Bulk CD8+ and CD4+ T cells were purified by magnetic negative isolation, while CD8+ TEMRA cells were enriched using FACS. Blood was drawn into EDTA tubes, processed within 24 hours, and PBMCs were isolated by density gradient centrifugation. PBMCs intended for TCR sequencing were cryopreserved in liquid nitrogen and thawed later in a water bath at 37 degrees C. The sorted or isolated CD4+, CD8+ and CD8+ TEMRA cells reached a purity of at least 90%.

This entry comes from a study of CD8 T cells in Susac syndrome (dated by TCRdb to the late 2010s). For context, the study as a whole: Whether CD8+ T cell activation and differentiation in Susac syndrome was antigen driven was tested using repertoire sequencing. Paper-wide results and their limitations: The number of individuals in the TCR sequencing and HLA analysis was recognized as being relatively small.

RNA was extracted with the RNeasy kit and 0.5 to 1 ug was reverse transcribed using random hexamers. The immunoSEQ multiplex PCR assay, covering 54 Vbeta and 13 Jbeta segments, was used to amplify TCR beta CDR3 regions. PCR amplification bias was corrected using a synthetic template baseline for primer optimization and computational correction. As for the authors' bioinformatics: Reads were annotated to V, D and J genes per IMGT and analyzed with immunoSEQ Analyzer, keeping only productive sequences. Clonality was calculated as one minus the Shannon entropy normalized by log2 of the number of productive unique sequences. For each patient and control, public and private clones were evaluated within the 100 most prevalent clones. Susac-specific clones were defined as absent from healthy and MS cohorts, over a thousand published viral clones and other ImmuneACCESS disease sequences. The public reads were reanalyzed by TCRdb: fastp trimming at Q25, MiXCR alignment, in-frame beta chains only. Each entry merges the rows of one CDR3 protein and shows their most common DNA and genes. TCRdb, not the original authors, processed these V and J calls. The sample data list some 190,000 distinct CDR3 sequences, and about 95% of these were observed just once. The ten largest clones take up about 0.1% of the sample.

The V gene is TRBV15 and the J gene is TRBJ2-1, with TRBD2 identical over 13 junction bases. The receptor's source is a human donor in good health. The material sequenced was CD4+ T cells from PBMCs. The nucleotide sequence is TGTGCCACCAGCAGGGGACTAGCGGGGTATCGGGTCTTC. This yields the protein CATSRGLAGYRVF. The reference TRBV15 and TRBJ2-1 proteins fill in what lies around the CDR3, so the full variable domain reads DAMVIQNPRYQVTQFGKPVTLSCSQTLNHNVMYWYQQKSSQAPKLLFHYYDKDFNNEADTPDNFQSRRPNTSFCFLDIRSPGLGDTAMYLCATSRGLAGYRVFGPGTRLTVL.